The 27 T cell receptor beta chains below come from one sample, sequenced in a study of T cells in localized non-small cell lung cancer (TCRdb year 2020). The receptor library was made with the immunoSEQ multiplex PCR assay. Imported from immuneACCESS, the table was reduced by TCRdb to in-frame sequences with V and J called. These copies leave out some clones; in studies compared against another copy, an unresolved V gene accounts for under half, and the cause of the remainder is not known. The sample table records 100,000 to 150,000 clones; 89% of these occur just once. The top ten clones comprise approximately 1.5% of the sample. Sequenced here: peripheral blood, sampled before any cancer treatment. These receptors were collected from a female donor older than 55 with stage I lung adenocarcinoma.

Points on this clone: Different DNA sequences within this sample yield the same CDR3. Here the CDR3 reads CSVGVSSGNTIYF. CDR3 bases: TGCAGCGTTGGGGTATCTTCTGGAAACACCATATATTTT. V gene TRBV29-1 combines with J gene TRBJ1-3, with D unclear. Germline V CDR1 and CDR2: SQVTM, ANQGSEA. The CDR3 sequence is 13 residues long. The germline V and J ends were trimmed by 4 bases and 1 base, with 8 bases remaining between them.

This chain connects TRBV5-4 to TRBJ2-1; D unresolved. The CDR3 consists of 12 residues. CDR1 and CDR2 (germline): SGHNT, YYREEE (reference sequence). Trimming left V 4 bases short and J 10 bases short, with 12 bases between. The CDR3 reads CASSLTRSEQFF. In DNA form, the CDR3 reads TGTGCCAGCAGCCTGACCCGCAGCGAGCAGTTCTTC.

Only one count was recorded for this clone. The chain recombines TRBV7-3 with TRBJ2-7; D is perhaps TRBD1 (6 bases). Germline CDR1 and CDR2: SGHTA and FQGTGA. Trimming pared 5 bases from V and 0 bases from J, leaving 8 bases between. CDR3 size: 13 residues. The CDR3 nucleotides are TGTGCCAGCAGCACAGGGAGCTCCTACGAGCAGTACTTC. Translating gives CASSTGSSYEQYF.

The CDR3 coding sequence is TGCGCCAGCAGCTTGTTACTCCGGGGACCTCTGGACGAGCAGTACTTC. As protein: CASSLLLRGPLDEQYF. The chain links TRBV5-1 to TRBJ2-7; the D call may be TRBD1 or TRBD2 (5 bases each). Germline V CDR1 and CDR2: SGHRS, YFSETQ. The CDR3 is made up of 16 amino acids. V dropped 1 base and J dropped 5 bases, with 19 bases sitting between them. The full variable domain, rest sourced from reference TRBV5-1 and TRBJ2-7, is KAGVTQTPRYLIKTRGQQVTLSCSPISGHRSVSWYQQTPGQGLQFLFEYFSETQRNKGNFPGRFSGRQFSNSRSEMNVSTLELGDSALYLCASSLLLRGPLDEQYFGPGTRLTVT.

The chain has TRBV2 and TRBJ2-3, with unresolved D. The length of the CDR3 is 14 residues. Between the trimmed V and J ends, which lost 10 bases and 3 bases, there was a span of 17 bases. Per germline, CDR1 SNHLY and CDR2 FYNNEI. CDR3 sequence (DNA): TGTGCCATTCTGCCCGGTCTGGTTACAGATACGCAGTATTTT. It yields the protein CAILPGLVTDTQYF.

The rearrangement links TRBV6-6 to TRBJ1-4, with 7 bases matching TRBD1. V gave up 4 bases and J gave up 5 bases; unmatched junction bases: 7. CDR3 length: 15 amino acids. The germline CDR1 and CDR2 sequences are MNHNY and SVGAGI (reference sequence). The CDR3 nucleotides read TGTGCCAGCAGTTTTTCCGGGACAGCAAATGAAAAACTGTTTTTT. Protein: CASSFSGTANEKLFF.

This chain connects TRBV5-1 to TRBJ1-1, with 7 positions matching TRBD1. CDR3 size: 15 residues. The V segment lost 0 bases and the J segment 2 bases; nucleotides outside the gene matches: 4. Germline V gene data show CDR1 as SGHRS and CDR2 as YFSETQ. CDR3 sequence (DNA): TGCGCCAGCAGCTTGGCCGGGACAGTAAACACTGAAGCTTTCTTT. Translating gives CASSLAGTVNTEAFF.

CDR3 amino acids: CASRLAGVETQYF. CDR3 nucleotides: TGTGCCTCCCGACTAGCGGGAGTGGAGACCCAGTACTTC. V and J are TRBV30 and TRBJ2-5; the match to TRBD2 covers 12 bases. V was pared by 7 bases and J by 5 bases, with 5 bases of the junction left unmatched. The CDR3 totals 13 residues. CDR1 is GTSNPN, CDR2 SVGIG, per germline (reference sequence).

This clone was recorded once. The gene calls are TRBV29-1 and TRBJ1-5; D might be TRBD1 (5 bases). Germline assignment: CDR1 SQVTM and CDR2 ANQGSEA. This CDR3 contains 13 residues. V lost 4 bases and J 1 base, leaving 8 bases between the germline ends. As DNA, the CDR3 is TGCAGCGTTGCCCAGGGAAGCAATCAGCCCCAGCATTTT. Protein product: CSVAQGSNQPQHF.

About this clone itself: The same CDR3 is also encoded by other DNA sequences in this sample. CDR3 amino acids: CASRRTVSGANVLTF. As DNA, the CDR3 is TGTGCCAGCAGGCGGACAGTCTCTGGGGCCAACGTCCTGACTTTC. J is TRBJ2-6 and V is TRBV28; D perhaps matches TRBD1 (6 bases). V lost 6 bases to trimming and J lost 0 bases, with 9 bases between them. CDR1 MDHEN and CDR2 SYDVKM come from the germline V gene. This CDR3 is 15 amino acids long.

A single count supports this clone. The rearrangement joins TRBV5-8 to TRBJ2-7, with 7 bases lining up with TRBD2. The CDR3 is made up of 15 amino acids. V lost 4 bases to trimming and J lost 6 bases; unmatched junction nucleotides: 13. From germline, CDR1 is SGHTS and CDR2 YDEGEE. The CDR3 DNA reads as TGTGCCAGCAGCGGGATATCAGGCGGCGGGAGCGAGCAGTACTTC. Encoded protein: CASSGISGGGSEQYF.

The CDR3 region is CASSLSLAGTYEQYF. For the CDR3, the DNA is TGTGCCAGCAGCTTGTCGCTAGCGGGAACCTACGAGCAGTACTTC. This rearrangement joins TRBV5-4 to TRBJ2-7; 9 nucleotides match TRBD2. The CDR3 length is 15 residues. CDR1 SGHNT and CDR2 YYREEE come from the germline V gene (reference sequence). J was trimmed by 2 bases and V by 1 base; bases with no gene match: 4.

This clone was seen more than once but under ten times. V gene TRBV14 combines with J gene TRBJ1-2; D is undetermined. The CDR3 has 13 residues. CDR1 is SGHDN, CDR2 FVKESK, per germline. The V end lost 1 base, the J end lost 3 bases, and 6 bases lay between the germline ends. The CDR3 sequence: CASSQVSDYGYTF. CDR3 in DNA: TGTGCCAGCAGCCAAGTCTCGGACTATGGCTACACCTTC.

A remark on this clone: The same CDR3 is also encoded by other DNA sequences in this sample. This chain connects TRBV10-1 to TRBJ2-7; D might be TRBD1 (6 bases). The germline CDR1 and CDR2 sequences are WNHNN and SYGVQD (reference sequence). The CDR3 length is 15 residues. V lost 2 bases and J lost 1, with 12 bases in between. The chain's CDR3 is CASSEGQGPSYEQYF. The CDR3 coding sequence is TGCGCCAGCAGTGAGGGTCAGGGGCCTTCCTACGAGCAGTACTTC.

This chain links TRBV19 with TRBJ1-2; D is possibly TRBD1 (6 bases). Trimming cost V 4 bases and J 4 bases, with 16 bases left between them. There are 15 residues in the CDR3. CDR1 LNHDA and CDR2 SQIVND come from the germline V gene (reference sequence). CDR3 amino acids: CASSNGQSSGYGYTF. CDR3 nucleotides: TGTGCCAGTAGTAACGGACAGTCCTCGGGCTATGGCTACACCTTC.

The gene calls are TRBV5-1 and TRBJ2-2; D is unclear. The CDR3 extends over 15 amino acids. Trimming pared 0 bases from V and 1 base from J, leaving 7 bases between. Germline V gene data show CDR1 as SGHRS and CDR2 as YFSETQ. The chain's CDR3 is CASSLGPGNTGELFF. Written as DNA, the CDR3 is TGCGCCAGCAGCTTGGGGCCAGGGAACACCGGGGAGCTGTTTTTT.

The chain combines TRBV9 with TRBJ2-5, with 10 bases fitting TRBD2. The CDR3 has 15 amino acids. V was clipped by 3 bases and J by 0 bases; unmatched bases: 2. Germline CDR1 SGDLS, CDR2 YYNGEE. CDR3 nucleotide sequence: TGTGCCAGCAGCGCTAGCGGGAGCCACCAAGAGACCCAGTACTTC. It is translated as CASSASGSHQETQYF.

The chain couples TRBV4-1 to TRBJ2-7, with unresolved D. The germline gives CDR1 MGHRA, CDR2 YSYEKL. This CDR3 has 15 residues. The V and J ends lost 10 bases and 3 bases respectively, with 22 bases between them. The CDR3 spells CATGAPAAGLYEQYF. The CDR3 DNA is TGCGCCACCGGTGCTCCCGCGGCTGGCCTCTACGAGCAGTACTTC.

This chain links TRBV7-2 with TRBJ1-2; D may be TRBD1 (5 bases). This CDR3 is 14 amino acids long. Germline V CDR1 and CDR2: SGHTA, FQGNSA. The ends were cut back, 5 bases at V and 4 bases at J, with 14 bases in the middle. The CDR3 region has the DNA TGTGCCAGCAGCGTGGGACGGATACCCTATGGCTACACCTTC. Residues: CASSVGRIPYGYTF.

The CDR3 reads CASSLGSIVDTEAFF. In nucleotides, the CDR3 is TGTGCCAGCAGCTTAGGGTCAATAGTGGACACTGAAGCTTTCTTT. This chain connects TRBV5-4 to TRBJ1-1; no firm D call. The CDR3 runs to 15 residues. V was pared by 2 bases and J by 3 bases, with 14 bases between. CDR1 and CDR2 (germline): SGHNT, YYREEE (reference sequence).

DNA for the CDR3: TGTGCCAGCAGTGGACTAGCGGGAGTTGAAGCCGGGGAGCTGTTTTTT. Its translation: CASSGLAGVEAGELFF. This chain joins TRBV25-1 and TRBJ2-2, with 12 bases identical to TRBD2. The CDR3 consists of 16 residues. The junction had 6 bases not matched to a gene; V was cut back by 4 bases and J by 6 bases. Germline CDR1 is MGHDK and CDR2 is SYGVNS.

This rearrangement joins TRBV18 to TRBJ2-1; D remains ambiguous. V gave up 0 bases and J gave up 12 bases, with 15 bases separating them. Germline assignment: CDR1 KGHSH and CDR2 LQKENI. The length of the CDR3 is 14 residues. CDR3: CASSPPRPPNLQFF. In DNA form, the CDR3 reads TGTGCCAGCTCACCACCCCGACCCCCCAATTTGCAGTTCTTC.

The rearrangement joins TRBV1 to TRBJ2-5; the DNA was not used to check the table's D call, TRBD2. The J call is in doubt because the DNA end fits TRBJ2-7 better. TRBV1 counts as a pseudogene. The CDR3 runs 15 residues. DNA for the CDR3: TGCACCAGCAGCCAAGTCTTAGCCTCCAACTACGAGCAGTACTTC. It codes for CTSSQVLASNYEQYF.

This chain links TRBV27 with TRBJ2-5; the D gene could be TRBD1 or TRBD2 (6 bases each). With 3 bases removed from V and 2 bases from J, the gap between germline ends came to 16 bases. CDR3 length equals 16 residues. Germline CDR1 MNHEY, CDR2 SMNVEV (reference sequence). DNA for the CDR3: TGTGCCAGCAGTTTCCCCTGGGGGGCCTCGCAAGAGACCCAGTACTTC. Translation gives CASSFPWGASQETQYF.

The V call is TRBV5-6, the J call TRBJ1-1; weak D call: TRBD1 (6 bases). There are 15 residues in the CDR3. Deletions cut 3 bases from V and 0 bases from J, with 12 bases between. The germline V gene encodes CDR1 SGHDT and CDR2 YYEEEE. CDR3 in amino acids: CASSWQGRLNTEAFF. CDR3 coding DNA: TGTGCCAGCAGCTGGCAGGGGCGGTTGAACACTGAAGCTTTCTTT.

The chain is built from TRBV5-6 and TRBJ2-7, with 10 bases matching TRBD2. V lost 3 bases to trimming and J lost 5 bases; unmatched junction nucleotides: 8. This CDR3 contains 15 residues. Germline lookup yields CDR1 SGHDT and CDR2 YYEEEE. The CDR3 DNA is TGTGCCAGCAGCTCCTCTAGCGGGAGTCTGGACGAGCAGTACTTC. Translating gives CASSSSSGSLDEQYF.

This sequence joins TRBV7-9 and TRBJ2-7; 7 bases align to TRBD1. CDR3 size: 17 residues. Germline assignment: CDR1 SEHNR and CDR2 FQNEAQ (reference sequence). The J segment lost 0 bases and the V segment lost 5 bases, leaving 13 bases of the junction unmatched. The CDR3 protein is CASSPHVRTGSSYEQYF. The CDR3, as DNA: TGTGCCAGCAGCCCCCACGTCCGGACAGGCAGCTCCTACGAGCAGTACTTC.